The clone carrying this T cell receptor beta chain was seen ten or more times. Its antigen is not known. The CDR3 has 12 residues. The germline V gene encodes CDR1 SQVTM and CDR2 ANQGSEA. The ends were cut back, 3 bases at V and 0 bases at J, with 4 bases in the middle. In making diagnoses, clinical symptoms, serum thyroxine and TRAb, thyroid ultrasound and orbital computed tomography were all used. The source material, RNA transcripts, was used to amplify TCR beta CDR3 regions. Carried out on the TCR CDR3, a first-round RT-PCR used the HTBI primer set. TCRdb re-called the multiplex PCR reads with MiXCR, one entry per CDR3 protein. The data show approximately 560,000 distinct CDR3 sequences, approximately 15% seen once. The data were taken from a study of T cells in Graves' hyperthyroidism and ophthalmopathy. Notes on the study in general: Blood shared most expanded thyroid clonotypes above 0.001. The model forecast ophthalmopathy, anticipating it by a median around 6.5 months before onset.

The sample was blood. This chain connects TRBV29-1 to TRBJ2-3; no clear D. This receptor was taken from a woman aged 25 to 39 with Graves' hyperthyroidism. For the CDR3, the DNA is TGCAGCGTTGACCCCAGCACAGATACGCAGTATTTT. It encodes CSVDPSTDTQYF.